This T cell receptor (beta chain) came from a study of blood T cell repertoires in COVID-19. Study-wide background: The United States, Italy and Spain supplied acute and convalescent COVID-19 samples. T cells, B-cell-depleted T cells, or PBMCs provided the cDNA or gDNA that served as material.

Original methodology: Amplification from reference gene primers served as the basis for estimated nucleated cell counts. Some clones are missing from TCRdb's copy, which holds only in-frame ones; the method was immunoSEQ multiplex PCR. For V, J and clone size, that table is used; D and trimming come from the DNA. Seen here are some 110,000 clones, roughly 86% observed once, and the top ten hold 4.5%. Sequencing was done on a sample of peripheral blood. The sequence was collected from a man in his forties with acute or convalescent COVID-19.

CDR3 DNA sequence: TGTGCCAGCAGCCAACCCGGGACAGGGGAGCAGTACTTC. It yields the protein CASSQPGTGEQYF. J is TRBJ2-7 and V is TRBV3-1 (or the pseudogene TRBV3-2); 9 positions agree with TRBD1. The V and J ends lost 2 bases and 7 bases, in that order; junction bases with no gene match: 3. This CDR3 is built from 13 residues. Germline lookup yields CDR1 LGHDT and CDR2 YNNKEL (reference sequence).